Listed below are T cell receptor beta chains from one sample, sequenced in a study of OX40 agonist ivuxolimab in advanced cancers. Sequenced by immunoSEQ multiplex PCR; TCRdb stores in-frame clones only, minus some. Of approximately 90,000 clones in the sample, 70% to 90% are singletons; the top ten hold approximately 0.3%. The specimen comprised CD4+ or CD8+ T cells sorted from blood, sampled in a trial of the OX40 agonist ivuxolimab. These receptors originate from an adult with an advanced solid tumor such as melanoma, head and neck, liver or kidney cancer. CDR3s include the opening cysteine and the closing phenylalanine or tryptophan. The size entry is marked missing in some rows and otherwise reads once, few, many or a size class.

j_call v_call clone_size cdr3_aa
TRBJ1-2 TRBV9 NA CASSAHIPVSDYGYTF
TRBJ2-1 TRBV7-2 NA CASSSLAGARVEQFF
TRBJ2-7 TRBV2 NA CASSVRGRSYEQYF
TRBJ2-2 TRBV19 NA CASSMLTSTSNTGELFF
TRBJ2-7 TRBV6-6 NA CASKRTGGVYEQYF
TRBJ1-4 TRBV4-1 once CASSLAGTGVEEKLFF
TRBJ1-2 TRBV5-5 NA CASSYQGTSYGYTF
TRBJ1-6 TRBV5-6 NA CASSLYRSSVPPPLHF
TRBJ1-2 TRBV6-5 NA CASSSHEQGRGGYTF
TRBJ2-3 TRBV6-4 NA CASSALAGATSTDTQYF
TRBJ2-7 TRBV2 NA CASRAVGGGGQYF
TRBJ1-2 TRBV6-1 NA CASSEFPTLEGWGYTF
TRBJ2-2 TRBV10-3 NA CAIGTGTGELFF
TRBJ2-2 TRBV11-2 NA CASSHRVRQAGELFF
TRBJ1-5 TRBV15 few CATSRVGQGAINQPQHF
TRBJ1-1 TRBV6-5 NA CASRSEGLGGTEAFF
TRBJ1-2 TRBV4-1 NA CASSQLGPHRDYGYTF
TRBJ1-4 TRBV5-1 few CASSLGTGSNEKLFF
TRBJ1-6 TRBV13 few CASSLGLFGTGGNSPLHF
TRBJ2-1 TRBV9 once CASSATLDRGDEQFF
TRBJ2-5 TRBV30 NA CAWDPGQALETQYF
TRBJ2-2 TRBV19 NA CASSSGTGRAGELFF
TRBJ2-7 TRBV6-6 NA CASTRLAGYEQYF
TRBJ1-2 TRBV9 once CASSVGGIGFGYTF
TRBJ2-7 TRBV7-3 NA CASSPKAGAHYEQYF
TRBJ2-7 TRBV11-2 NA CASSFERPYEQYF
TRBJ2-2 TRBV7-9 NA CASSLGRVNTGELFF
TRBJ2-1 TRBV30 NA CAWSVRGRGSYNEQFF